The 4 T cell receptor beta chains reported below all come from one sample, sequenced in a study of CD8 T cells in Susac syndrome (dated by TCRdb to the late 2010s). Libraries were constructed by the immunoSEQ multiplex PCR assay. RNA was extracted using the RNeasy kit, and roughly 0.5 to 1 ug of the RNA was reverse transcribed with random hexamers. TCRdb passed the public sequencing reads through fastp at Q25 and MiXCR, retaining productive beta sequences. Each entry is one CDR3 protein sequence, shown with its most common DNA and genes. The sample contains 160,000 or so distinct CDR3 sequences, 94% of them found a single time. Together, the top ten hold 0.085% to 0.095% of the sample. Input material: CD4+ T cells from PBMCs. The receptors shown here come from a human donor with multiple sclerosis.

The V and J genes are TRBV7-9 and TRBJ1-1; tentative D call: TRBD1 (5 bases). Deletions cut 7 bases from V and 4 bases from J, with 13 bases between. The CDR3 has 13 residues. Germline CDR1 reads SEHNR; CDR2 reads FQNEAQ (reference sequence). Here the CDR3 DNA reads TGTGCCAGCACCCCGCACCAGGGCACTGAAGCTTTCTTT. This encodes CASTPHQGTEAFF. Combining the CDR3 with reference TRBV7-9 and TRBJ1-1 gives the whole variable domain DTGVSQNPRHKITKRGQNVTFRCDPISEHNRLYWYRQTLGQGPEFLTYFQNEAQLEKSRLLSDRFSAERPKGSFSTLEIQRTEQGDSAMYLCASTPHQGTEAFFGQGTRLTVV.

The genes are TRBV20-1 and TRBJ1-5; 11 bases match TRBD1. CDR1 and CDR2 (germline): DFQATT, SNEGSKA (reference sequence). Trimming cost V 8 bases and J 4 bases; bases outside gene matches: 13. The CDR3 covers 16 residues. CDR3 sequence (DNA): TGCAGTACAACGGGACAGGGGGTGATCGGGAATCAGCCCCAGCATTTT. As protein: CSTTGQGVIGNQPQHF.

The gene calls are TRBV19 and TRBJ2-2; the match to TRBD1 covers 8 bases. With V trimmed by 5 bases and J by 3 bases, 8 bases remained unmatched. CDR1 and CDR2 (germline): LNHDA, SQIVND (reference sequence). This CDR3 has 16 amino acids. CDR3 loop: CASSGGAGGYTGELFF. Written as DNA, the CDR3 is TGTGCCAGTAGTGGCGGGGCAGGGGGCTACACCGGGGAGCTGTTTTTT.

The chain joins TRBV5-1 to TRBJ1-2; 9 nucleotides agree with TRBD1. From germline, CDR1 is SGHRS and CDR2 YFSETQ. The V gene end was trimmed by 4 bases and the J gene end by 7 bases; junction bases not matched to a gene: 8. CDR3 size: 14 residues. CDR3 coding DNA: TGCGCCAGCAGCCCGGGACAGGGTCTCAGTGGCTACACCTTC. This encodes CASSPGQGLSGYTF.